This T cell receptor beta chain was retrieved from a study of cytomegalovirus exposure and HLA in healthy donors. PCR primers comprised 60 Vbeta and 13 Jbeta primers. Method: immunoSEQ multiplex PCR; TCRdb's copy keeps in-frame clones and lacks some. This repertoire shows over 200,000 clones, over 65% found once; its top ten account for roughly 2.6%. CDR1 is ENHRY, CDR2 SYGVKD, per germline. The CDR3 sequence is 13 residues long. The V gene lost 8 bases and the J gene lost 7 bases, with 15 bases spanning the gap. Concerning this clone itself: Its antigen remains unidentified.

Study-level results: Clonal expansion, a later analysis showed, was greater in HLA-associated TCR beta chains than in equally common others. There were some V segments, including TRBV6-2 and TRBV6-3, excluded as indistinguishable.

The TCR comes from a woman in her sixties in good health and CMV-seropositive. The genes are TRBV10-3 and TRBJ1-5; D is perhaps TRBD1 (6 bases). Input material: PBMCs. CDR3 loop: CAIVDRLGQPQHF. The DNA for the CDR3 is TGTGCCATCGTTGACAGGCTCGGACAGCCCCAGCATTTT.